These 14 T cell receptor beta chains originate from one sample sequenced in a study of identical twins. TCRdb redid the calling of the 5' RACE reads with MiXCR, one entry per CDR3 protein. The sample lists approximately 690,000 distinct CDR3 sequences, 5.5% to 6.5% occurring once. Sequenced: naive T cells sorted from blood. The receptor source for this set is a man younger than 35 in good health.

This clonotype was detected many times. CDR3 in DNA: TGCAGCGTTGGAGGCAGGGCCAACTATGGCTACACCTTC. Protein sequence: CSVGGRANYGYTF. The chain links TRBV29-1 to TRBJ1-2; TRBD1 might be the D (5 bases). The CDR3 sequence is 13 residues long. Trimming took off 4 bases at V and 2 bases at J, with 11 bases between the two ends. Germline lookup yields CDR1 SQVTM and CDR2 ANQGSEA. Full variable domain (rest looked up from reference TRBV29-1 and TRBJ1-2): SAVISQKPSRDICQRGTSLTIQCQVDSQVTMMFWYRQQPGQSLTLIATANQGSEATYESGFVIDKFPISRPNLTFSTLTVSNMSPEDSSIYLCSVGGRANYGYTFGSGTRLTVV.

This clonotype was recorded at least ten times. This chain connects TRBV4-3 to TRBJ2-1; 9 nucleotides match TRBD1. CDR1 and CDR2 (germline): LGHNA, YSLEER. This CDR3 is built from 23 residues. With 1 base clipped from V and 0 bases from J, the junction kept 22 bases outside the gene matches. CDR3 sequence reads: CASSQVSSATGGEIESSYNEQFF. The CDR3 bases are TGCGCCAGCAGCCAAGTCTCTTCGGCGACAGGGGGAGAAATCGAGAGCTCCTACAATGAGCAGTTCTTC.

This clonotype has ten or more counts. The chain is built from TRBV18 and TRBJ2-3; D gene unclear. Trimming took 3 bases from V and 6 from J, leaving 7 bases between them. CDR3 length: 12 residues. The germline CDR1 and CDR2 sequences are KGHSH and LQKENI. As DNA, the CDR3 is TGTGCCAGCTCACCGACTCGGGATACGCAGTATTTT. Its translation is CASSPTRDTQYF.

In its sample, this clonotype was seen many times. V is TRBV12-3 or TRBV12-4 and J is TRBJ2-2; D is undetermined. Trimming shortened V by 3 bases and J by 4 bases, and 6 bases separated the two germline ends. The CDR3 has 13 residues. CDR3 in DNA: TGTGCCAGCAGTTTCGCTAGCACCGGGGAGCTGTTTTTT. It is translated as CASSFASTGELFF.

This clonotype was detected ten times or more. J is TRBJ2-1 and V is TRBV29-1; TRBD2 matches at 10 bases. From germline, CDR1 is SQVTM and CDR2 ANQGSEA. The CDR3 extends over 19 amino acids. Losses at the gene ends were 4 bases for V and 4 bases for J; bases not matched to a gene: 19. CDR3 sequence (DNA): TGCAGCGTTGTTACCCGGGATGCTAGCGGGAGTTTCGCTTACAATGAGCAGTTCTTC. It encodes CSVVTRDASGSFAYNEQFF.

This clonotype was detected ten times or more. V usage is TRBV7-9 and J usage is TRBJ1-5; 9 bases fit TRBD1. Germline V CDR1 and CDR2: SEHNR, FQNEAQ (reference sequence). This CDR3 spans 14 amino acids. V lost 5 bases, J lost 7 bases, and 6 bases stayed unmatched. The CDR3 reads CASSPGTGRQPQHF. The CDR3 bases are TGTGCCAGCAGCCCAGGGACAGGGAGGCAGCCCCAGCATTTT.

This clonotype was picked up a small number of times. The chain combines TRBV4-1 with TRBJ1-1; TRBD1 might be the D (6 bases). Looked up from germline, CDR1 is MGHRA and CDR2 is YSYEKL. The CDR3 sequence is 14 residues long. The V end lost 1 base, the J end lost 8 bases, and 14 bases lay between the germline ends. For the CDR3, the DNA is TGCGCCAGCAGCCAAGGTCAGGGGCCGGAGGAAGCTTTCTTT. Translation: CASSQGQGPEEAFF.

There are many counts of this clonotype. The gene calls are TRBV15 and TRBJ2-3; 9 nucleotides match TRBD2. This CDR3 is built from 15 residues. V trimming: 1 base; J trimming: 5 bases; junction bases outside the gene matches: 4. The germline V gene has CDR1 LNHNV and CDR2 YYDKDF (reference sequence). CDR3 sequence reads: CATSRGGRELDTQYF. The CDR3 DNA reads TGTGCCACCAGCAGAGGCGGGAGGGAACTAGATACGCAGTATTTT.

This clonotype was seen ten or more times. This chain connects TRBV25-1 to TRBJ2-1, with 7 bases aligning to TRBD1. The CDR3 length is 15 residues. V gave up 2 bases and J gave up 6 bases; unmatched junction bases: 7. Germline V gene data show CDR1 as MGHDK and CDR2 as SYGVNS. In DNA form, the CDR3 reads TGTGCCAGCAGTGAACGACAACAGGGGTTCAATGAGCAGTTCTTC. Encoded protein: CASSERQQGFNEQFF.

This clonotype appeared many times. The CDR3 is CAIRGQGVNEKLFF. The CDR3 nucleotides read TGTGCCATCAGGGGACAGGGAGTAAATGAAAAACTGTTTTTT. The chain joins TRBV10-3 to TRBJ1-4; 9 bases align to TRBD1. The CDR3 has 14 residues. V dropped 6 bases and J dropped 5; count of bases not matched to a gene: 4. Germline CDR1 ENHRY, CDR2 SYGVKD.

This clonotype appeared a single time. A much larger clone differs by one base, so this may be a read error. CDR3 nucleotides: TGTGCCAACAGCCTACTCGCTTTGGTGGGGGCCCATGAGCAGTTCTTC. This codes for CANSLLALVGAHEQFF. The J gene is TRBJ2-1, the V gene TRBV12-3 or TRBV12-4; maybe TRBD1 (6 bases). This CDR3 contains 16 residues. V gave up 10 bases and J gave up 8 bases, with 27 bases separating them.

This clonotype was detected only a few times. This chain joins TRBV7-3 and TRBJ2-1; 12 bases are a match to TRBD2. The CDR3 consists of 16 residues. Germline V gene data show CDR1 as SGHTA and CDR2 as FQGTGA. Trimming took 4 bases from V and 6 from J; bases not matched to a gene: 7. The CDR3 DNA follows: TGTGCCAGCAGCTCTAGGCCTAGCGGGGGGGTCAATGAGCAGTTCTTC. Translation: CASSSRPSGGVNEQFF.

This clonotype was seen repeatedly, ten times or more. The gene calls are TRBV12-3 or TRBV12-4 and TRBJ2-2; D unresolved. The V and J ends lost 1 base and 3 bases respectively, with 6 bases between them. There are 14 residues in the CDR3. The CDR3 is CASSLGWDTGELFF. The CDR3 DNA follows: TGTGCCAGCAGTTTAGGTTGGGACACCGGGGAGCTGTTTTTT.

This clonotype was picked up many times. This chain uses TRBV29-1 with TRBJ2-7; no clear D gene. In germline, CDR1 is SQVTM, CDR2 ANQGSEA. V lost 6 bases to trimming and J lost 0 bases, with 12 bases between them. This CDR3 is built from 13 residues. CDR3 loop: CSVVGRNSYEQYV. In nucleotides, the CDR3 is TGCAGCGTGGTTGGGCGGAACTCCTACGAGCAGTACGTC.